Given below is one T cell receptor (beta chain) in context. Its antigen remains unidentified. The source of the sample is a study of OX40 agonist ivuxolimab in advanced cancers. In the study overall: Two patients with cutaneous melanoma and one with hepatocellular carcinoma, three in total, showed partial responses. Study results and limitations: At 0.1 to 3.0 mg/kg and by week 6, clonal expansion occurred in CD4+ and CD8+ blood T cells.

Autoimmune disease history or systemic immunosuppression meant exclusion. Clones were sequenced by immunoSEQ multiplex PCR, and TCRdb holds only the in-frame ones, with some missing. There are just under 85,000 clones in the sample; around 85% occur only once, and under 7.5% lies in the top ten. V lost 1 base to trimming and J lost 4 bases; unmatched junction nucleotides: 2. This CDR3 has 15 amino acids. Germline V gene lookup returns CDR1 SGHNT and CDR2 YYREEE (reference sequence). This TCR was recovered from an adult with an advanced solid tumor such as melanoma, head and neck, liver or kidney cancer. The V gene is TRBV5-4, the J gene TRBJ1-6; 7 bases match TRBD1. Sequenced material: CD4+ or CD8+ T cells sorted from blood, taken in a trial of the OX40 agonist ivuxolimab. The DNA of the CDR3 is TGTGCCAGCAGCTTGTTGGGACAGTATAATTCACCCCTCCACTTT. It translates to CASSLLGQYNSPLHF.